This T cell receptor (beta chain) derives from a study of blood T cell repertoires in COVID-19. Study information: COVID-19 samples collected from the United States, Italy and Spain covered acute and convalescent phases. PBMCs, B-cell-depleted T cells, or T cells provided the cDNA or gDNA that made up the material.

This CDR3 comprises 16 residues. Germline lookup yields CDR1 SGHTA and CDR2 FQGNSA. The junction had 2 bases not matched to a gene; V was cut back by 0 bases and J by 0 bases. Original processing methods: Reference gene primer amplification gave nucleated cell count estimates. TCRdb keeps only in-frame clones here, not all; method: immunoSEQ multiplex PCR. Clone size and V and J calls were adopted from that table, with D and trimming inferred from the DNA. The profile shows 490,000 or so clones, approximately 88% of them singletons. The count of this clone is one. The cohort comprised adults aged roughly 18 to 90 years residing in some 24 US areas.

The chain links TRBV7-2 to TRBJ1-3; 7 bases are shared with TRBD1. The source of this sequence is a woman aged 40 to 50 who had recovered from COVID-19. Sequenced input: PBMCs or T cells enriched from blood (not recorded which). For the CDR3, the DNA is TGTGCCAGCAGCTTAGCGGGACAGACCTCTGGAAACACCATATATTTT. It encodes CASSLAGQTSGNTIYF.